This T cell receptor beta chain was recorded in a study of Graves' ophthalmopathy and Graves' hyperthyroidism. Trimming took off 8 bases at V and 5 bases at J, with 13 bases between the two ends. Germline V gene lookup returns CDR1 ENHRY and CDR2 SYGVKD. CDR3 size: 12 residues. Findings and caveats of the study: Blood also harbored most expanded thyroid clonotypes above 0.001 frequency.

Recruitment covered hyperthyroidism patients aged 18 to 65 whose new diagnosis was of under 2 months' duration. Other autoimmune diseases, uncontrolled infections, pregnancy and lactation each led to patient exclusion. Clinicians diagnosed using symptoms, serum thyroxine, TRAb, thyroid ultrasound and orbital computed tomography. Of note for this clonotype: What it binds is unknown.

RNA transcripts yielded amplified TCR beta CDR3 regions. Second-round multiplex PCR came after first-round RT-PCR with HTBI primers. TCRdb fed the multiplex PCR reads into MiXCR, producing one record per CDR3 protein. Among a few hundred thousand distinct CDR3 sequences listed, under 45% were seen once. Sample: peripheral blood or thyroid tissue (not recorded which). The source of this sequence is an adult man with Graves' hyperthyroidism. The chain has TRBV10-3 and TRBJ2-7, with D tentatively TRBD1 (6 bases). CDR3 nucleotide sequence: TGTGCCATCGGAATGGGGGCCCACGAGCAGTACTTC. Protein sequence: CAIGMGAHEQYF.